A selection of T cell receptor beta chains follows, all from one sample in a study of OX40 agonist ivuxolimab in advanced cancers. TCRdb's table, derived via immunoSEQ multiplex PCR, lists solely in-frame clones and lacks some. The table records about 73,000 clones, approximately 89% of them present only once. The sample in question was CD4+ or CD8+ T cells sorted from blood, obtained in a trial of the OX40 agonist ivuxolimab. All receptors come from an adult with an advanced solid tumor such as melanoma, head and neck, liver or kidney cancer. Each CDR3 is given with its conserved first and last residue. The D gene is left open where the match is weak. For some rows the clone size is stated as once, few or many, or as a class when expanded; others skip it.

V gene,D gene,clone size,J gene,CDR3 protein,CDR3 DNA
TRBV15,.,.,TRBJ1-2,CATSRAVANYGYTF,TGTGCCACCAGCAGAGCGGTCGCGAACTATGGCTACACCTTC
TRBV9,.,once,TRBJ1-3,CASSVELTGPLGNTIYF,TGTGCCAGCAGCGTAGAGTTGACGGGGCCATTGGGAAACACCATATATTTT
TRBV19,.,.,TRBJ1-5,CASSIDLFGDKSNQPQHF,TGTGCCAGTAGTATAGATCTATTCGGGGACAAAAGCAATCAGCCCCAGCATTTT
TRBV2,TRBD1,once,TRBJ2-1,CASSRTGSYNEQFF,TGTGCCAGCAGCCGGACAGGGTCCTACAATGAGCAGTTCTTC
TRBV7-3,TRBD1,.,TRBJ2-1,CASSPQPFGQGASEQFF,TGTGCCAGCAGCCCCCAGCCCTTCGGCCAGGGGGCTAGTGAGCAGTTCTTC
TRBV28,.,.,TRBJ2-7,CASSLRGGVINYEQYF,TGTGCCAGCAGTTTACGCGGAGGCGTAATCAACTACGAGCAGTACTTC
TRBV19,.,.,TRBJ2-5,CASSASGTAGETQYF,TGTGCCAGTAGTGCCTCCGGGACAGCGGGGGAGACCCAGTACTTC
TRBV6-5,TRBD1,.,TRBJ2-7,CASRPPGQGAGEQYF,TGTGCCAGCAGACCTCCGGGACAGGGGGCCGGCGAGCAGTACTTC
TRBV18,TRBD1,.,TRBJ2-5,CASSPDRGLGETQYF,TGTGCCAGCTCACCGGACAGGGGGCTAGGAGAGACCCAGTACTTC
TRBV18,.,.,TRBJ2-7,CASSPPDTPSEYEQYF,TGTGCCAGCTCACCGCCGGACACTCCGTCCGAATACGAGCAGTACTTC
TRBV11-3,TRBD1,.,TRBJ1-1,CASSVTGARAEAFF,TGTGCCAGCAGCGTTACAGGGGCCCGTGCTGAAGCTTTCTTT
TRBV5-6,.,.,TRBJ2-6,CASSLGRAVPSGANVLTF,TGTGCCAGCAGCTTGGGCAGGGCTGTGCCCTCTGGGGCCAACGTCCTGACTTTC
TRBV7-2,.,.,TRBJ2-5,CASSPAGLSGETQYF,TGTGCCAGCAGCCCGGCCGGACTGTCGGGGGAGACCCAGTACTTC
TRBV5-1,.,.,TRBJ1-5,CASSLGESNQPQHF,TGCGCCAGCAGCTTGGGTGAAAGCAATCAGCCCCAGCATTTT